This T cell receptor beta chain was sequenced in a study of blood T cell repertoires in COVID-19. Overall study context: Researchers got acute and convalescent COVID-19 samples from the United States, Italy and Spain. PBMCs, B-cell-depleted T cells, or T cells were the source of the cDNA or gDNA that made up the material.

Germline V gene data show CDR1 as SGHTA and CDR2 as FQGTGA. This CDR3 has 13 residues. The trim removed 5 bases at V and 10 bases at J, leaving 8 bases unmatched. Followed longitudinally, the Seattle patients had been enrolled during active infection. Authors' data handling: From reference gene primer amplification, estimates of nucleated cell counts were derived. The method was immunoSEQ multiplex PCR; TCRdb's version includes in-frame clones alone and lacks a portion of them. That table furnishes V, J and clone size, whereas the DNA furnished D and trimming. Among some 300,000 clones, 70% to 90% were seen once, and the ten largest hold 6% to 8%.

V gene TRBV7-3 combines with J gene TRBJ2-1; 7 bases match TRBD2. The sequence came from a woman in her forties or fifties with COVID-19, enrolled during active disease. Sequencing used peripheral blood. In DNA, the CDR3 is TGTGCCAGCAGCCCCTACACTAGCGACGAGCAGTTCTTC. Protein sequence: CASSPYTSDEQFF.